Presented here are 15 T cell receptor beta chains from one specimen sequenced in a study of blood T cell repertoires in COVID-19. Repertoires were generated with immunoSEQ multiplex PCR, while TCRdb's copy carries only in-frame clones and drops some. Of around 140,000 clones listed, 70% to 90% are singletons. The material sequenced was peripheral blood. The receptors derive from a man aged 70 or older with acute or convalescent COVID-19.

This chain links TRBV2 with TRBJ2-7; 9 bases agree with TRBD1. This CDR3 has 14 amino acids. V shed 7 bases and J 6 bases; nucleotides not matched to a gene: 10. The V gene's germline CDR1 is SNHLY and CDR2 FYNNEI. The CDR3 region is CASNTGQGFGEQYF. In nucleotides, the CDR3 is TGTGCCAGCAATACGGGACAGGGCTTTGGCGAGCAGTACTTC.

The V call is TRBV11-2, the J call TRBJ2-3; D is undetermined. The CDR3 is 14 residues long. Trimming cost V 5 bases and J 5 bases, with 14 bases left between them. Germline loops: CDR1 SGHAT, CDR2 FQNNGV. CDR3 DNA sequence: TGTGCCAGCAGCCCCCCCGGTACTCAAGATACGCAGTATTTT. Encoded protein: CASSPPGTQDTQYF.

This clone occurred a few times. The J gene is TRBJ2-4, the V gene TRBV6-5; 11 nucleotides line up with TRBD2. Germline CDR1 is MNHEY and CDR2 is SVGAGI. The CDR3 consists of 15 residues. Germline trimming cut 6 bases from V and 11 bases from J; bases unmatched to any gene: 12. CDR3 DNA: TGTGCCAGCAGCCCCGGTGGTAGCGGGAGGGCCGTTCAGTACTTC. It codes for CASSPGGSGRAVQYF.

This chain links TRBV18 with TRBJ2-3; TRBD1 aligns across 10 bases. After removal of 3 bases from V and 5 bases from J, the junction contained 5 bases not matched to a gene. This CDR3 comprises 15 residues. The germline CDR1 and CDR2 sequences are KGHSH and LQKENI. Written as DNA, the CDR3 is TGTGCCAGCTCACCGGGACAGGGGATCGGAGATACGCAGTATTTT. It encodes CASSPGQGIGDTQYF.

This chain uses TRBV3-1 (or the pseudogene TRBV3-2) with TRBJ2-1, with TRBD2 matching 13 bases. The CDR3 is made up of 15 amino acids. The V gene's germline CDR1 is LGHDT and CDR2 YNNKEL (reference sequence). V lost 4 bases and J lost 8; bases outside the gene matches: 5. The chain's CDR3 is CASSLWTSGGDEQFF. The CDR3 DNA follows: TGTGCCAGCAGCCTCTGGACTAGCGGGGGCGATGAGCAGTTCTTC.

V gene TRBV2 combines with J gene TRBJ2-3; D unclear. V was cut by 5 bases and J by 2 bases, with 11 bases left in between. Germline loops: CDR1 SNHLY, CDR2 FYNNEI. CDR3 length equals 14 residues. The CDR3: CASSLSGPTDTQYF. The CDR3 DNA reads TGTGCCAGCAGTCTTTCAGGTCCCACAGATACGCAGTATTTT.

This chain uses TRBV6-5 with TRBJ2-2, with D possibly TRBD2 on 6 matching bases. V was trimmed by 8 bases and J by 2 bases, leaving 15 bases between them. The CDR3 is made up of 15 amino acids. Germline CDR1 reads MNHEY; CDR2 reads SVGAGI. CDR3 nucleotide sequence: TGTGCCAGCTCATTGGGGGGTGTCAACACCGGGGAGCTGTTTTTT. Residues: CASSLGGVNTGELFF.

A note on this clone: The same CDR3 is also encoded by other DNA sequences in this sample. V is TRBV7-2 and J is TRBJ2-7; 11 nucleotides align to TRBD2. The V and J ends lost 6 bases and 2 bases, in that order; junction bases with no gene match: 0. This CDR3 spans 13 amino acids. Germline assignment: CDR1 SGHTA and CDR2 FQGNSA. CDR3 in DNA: TGTGCCAGCAGGACTAGCGGGACCTACGAGCAGTACTTC. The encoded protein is CASRTSGTYEQYF.

CDR3 nucleotides: TGCGCCAGCAGCTTTGGCCGTACAGATACGCAGTATTTT. Translation: CASSFGRTDTQYF. The chain employs TRBV5-1 and TRBJ2-3; no definite D call. This CDR3 comprises 13 residues. Germline-derived CDR1 and CDR2 are SGHRS and YFSETQ. V was pared by 2 bases and J by 3 bases, with 7 bases between.

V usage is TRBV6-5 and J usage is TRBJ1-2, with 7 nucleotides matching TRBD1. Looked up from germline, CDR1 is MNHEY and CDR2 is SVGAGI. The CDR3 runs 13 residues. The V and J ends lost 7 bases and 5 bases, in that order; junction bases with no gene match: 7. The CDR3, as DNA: TGTGCCAGCACTAGGGACAGTTATTATGGCTACACCTTC. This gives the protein CASTRDSYYGYTF.

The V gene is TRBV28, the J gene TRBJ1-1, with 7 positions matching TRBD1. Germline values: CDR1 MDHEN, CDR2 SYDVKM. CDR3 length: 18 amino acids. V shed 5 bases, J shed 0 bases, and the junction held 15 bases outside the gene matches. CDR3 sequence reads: CASSPPHPGQIMNTEAFF. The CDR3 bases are TGTGCCAGCAGTCCCCCCCACCCGGGACAGATCATGAACACTGAAGCTTTCTTT.

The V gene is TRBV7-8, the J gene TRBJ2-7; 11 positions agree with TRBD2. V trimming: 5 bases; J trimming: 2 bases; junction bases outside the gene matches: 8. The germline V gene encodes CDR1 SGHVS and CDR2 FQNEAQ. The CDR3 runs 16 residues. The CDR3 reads CASSGGLAGIAYEQYF. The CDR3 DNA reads TGTGCCAGCAGCGGAGGACTAGCGGGTATAGCCTACGAGCAGTACTTC.

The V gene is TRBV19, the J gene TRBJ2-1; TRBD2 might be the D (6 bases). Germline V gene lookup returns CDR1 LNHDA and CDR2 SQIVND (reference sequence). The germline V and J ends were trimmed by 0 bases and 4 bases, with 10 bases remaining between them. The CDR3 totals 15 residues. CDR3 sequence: CASSIDGGEYNEQFF. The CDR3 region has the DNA TGTGCCAGTAGTATAGATGGAGGGGAATACAATGAGCAGTTCTTC. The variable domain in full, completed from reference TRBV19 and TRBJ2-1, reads DGGITQSPKYLFRKEGQNVTLSCEQNLNHDAMYWYRQDPGQGLRLIYYSQIVNDFQKGDIAEGYSVSREKKESFPLTVTSAQKNPTAFYLCASSIDGGEYNEQFFGPGTRLTVL.

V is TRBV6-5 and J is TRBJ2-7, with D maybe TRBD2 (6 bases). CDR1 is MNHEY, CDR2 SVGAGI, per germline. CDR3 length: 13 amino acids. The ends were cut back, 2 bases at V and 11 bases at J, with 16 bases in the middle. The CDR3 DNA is TGTGCCAGCAGTTACACTCAGCGCGGCGGGAAGTACTTC. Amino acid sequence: CASSYTQRGGKYF.

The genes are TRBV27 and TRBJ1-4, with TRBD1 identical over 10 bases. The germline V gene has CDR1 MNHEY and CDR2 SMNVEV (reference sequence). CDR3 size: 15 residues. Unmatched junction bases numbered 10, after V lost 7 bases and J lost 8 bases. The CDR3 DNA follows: TGTGCCAGCAACTCTTTCGGACAGGGGGAGGAAAAACTGTTTTTT. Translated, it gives CASNSFGQGEEKLFF.